A few counts support the clone carrying this TCR beta chain. Its antigen is not known. The data are from a study of T cells after yellow fever vaccination. Whole-study context: Preparation used SMART-Seq v4 Ultra Low Input for the low-cell-number fractions. Study findings and constraints: Bulk-population clonotypes that are abundant could appear as contaminants in FACS-sorted repertoires. Overlap between CD4 and CD8 compartments was detected for a small share of clonotypes. Subsequent booster samples again held most clones from primary vaccination (roughly 95% CD4, 85% to 90% CD8).

TCRdb itself ran the 5' RACE reads through MiXCR, one entry per CDR3 protein. This table has 600,000 to 750,000 distinct CDR3 sequences, around an eighth appearing once. This sequence originates from a man younger than 45 who received the YFV17D yellow fever vaccine. Source: PBMCs, taken on the day of the yellow fever booster vaccination.

DNA of the CDR3: TGCAGTGCTAGAAGGCCAGGGGAGAATCAGCCCCAGCATTTT. As protein: CSARRPGENQPQHF. The chain has TRBV20-1 and TRBJ1-5, with D maybe TRBD1 (6 bases). This CDR3 is 14 amino acids long. From germline, CDR1 is DFQATT and CDR2 SNEGSKA (reference sequence). Trimming pared 2 bases from V and 4 bases from J, leaving 12 bases between.